Following are 8 T cell receptor beta chains from one sample sequenced in a study of radiotherapy plus CTLA-4 blockade in lung cancer. TCRdb keeps only in-frame clones here, not all; method: immunoSEQ multiplex PCR. The sample holds around 82,000 clones, about 80% seen once. The sample consisted of peripheral blood, taken from a patient treated with radiotherapy plus ipilimumab. The receptors here all came from a human donor with non-small cell lung cancer who had stable disease on radiotherapy plus ipilimumab.

This clone appeared a few times. This chain uses TRBV2 with TRBJ2-3, with D unclear. Trimming stripped 7 bases from V and 0 bases from J, with 2 bases between. Germline CDR1 reads SNHLY; CDR2 reads FYNNEI. CDR3 size: 11 residues. In nucleotides, the CDR3 is TGTGCCAGCACGAGCACAGATACGCAGTATTTT. This gives the protein CASTSTDTQYF.

The chain couples TRBV4-2 to TRBJ2-1; the D is unclear. Trimming cost V 4 bases and J 9 bases, with 13 bases left between them. This CDR3 spans 13 amino acids. Germline V gene lookup returns CDR1 LGHNA and CDR2 YNFKEQ. The CDR3 is CASSPLIVSEQFF. CDR3 in DNA: TGTGCCAGCAGCCCCCTCATAGTTAGTGAGCAGTTCTTC.

The V gene is TRBV27, the J gene TRBJ2-1; D perhaps matches TRBD2 (6 bases). This CDR3 has 17 residues. Germline assignment: CDR1 MNHEY and CDR2 SMNVEV (reference sequence). The V end was cut by 5 bases, the J end by 0 bases, with 17 bases between. The CDR3 loop reads CASSPHLAESSYNEQFF. CDR3 DNA: TGTGCCAGCAGTCCCCACTTAGCGGAGAGCTCCTACAATGAGCAGTTCTTC.

The genes are TRBV7-3 and TRBJ1-6, with 8 bases fitting TRBD1. Per the germline V gene, CDR1 is SGHTA and CDR2 is FQGTGA. The CDR3 length is 15 residues. Unmatched junction bases numbered 3, after V lost 2 bases and J lost 6 bases. The CDR3 DNA sequence: TGTGCCAGCAGCTTAGACAGGGGAACTAATTCACCCCTCCACTTT. Its protein is CASSLDRGTNSPLHF.

The chain employs TRBV5-1 and TRBJ2-1, with D uncertain. The CDR3 loop spans 15 amino acids. Germline assignment: CDR1 SGHRS and CDR2 YFSETQ. Trimming cost V 0 bases and J 2 bases, with 9 bases left between them. In nucleotides, the CDR3 is TGCGCCAGCAGCTTGGGGACCCAGACCTACAATGAGCAGTTCTTC. This sequence encodes CASSLGTQTYNEQFF. Drawing the rest from reference TRBV5-1 and TRBJ2-1, the complete variable domain is KAGVTQTPRYLIKTRGQQVTLSCSPISGHRSVSWYQQTPGQGLQFLFEYFSETQRNKGNFPGRFSGRQFSNSRSEMNVSTLELGDSALYLCASSLGTQTYNEQFFGPGTRLTVL.

The genes are TRBV28 and TRBJ2-2; TRBD2 matches 8 bases. The germline V gene has CDR1 MDHEN and CDR2 SYDVKM. CDR3 size: 15 residues. The J segment lost 2 bases and the V segment lost 10 bases, leaving 9 bases of the junction unmatched. The CDR3 sequence is CAITPSGGNTGELFF. The CDR3 DNA sequence: TGTGCCATAACACCCAGCGGGGGAAACACCGGGGAGCTGTTTTTT.

The V gene is TRBV4-2, the J gene TRBJ2-2, with D possibly matching TRBD2 (5 bases). Between the trimmed V and J ends, which lost 1 base and 8 bases, there was a span of 14 bases. CDR3 length equals 15 residues. The germline gives CDR1 LGHNA, CDR2 YNFKEQ. The CDR3 loop reads CASSQAIAGEGELFF. The CDR3 nucleotides are TGTGCCAGCAGCCAAGCAATAGCCGGGGAAGGGGAGCTGTTTTTT.

V gene TRBV19 combines with J gene TRBJ1-2; D call uncertain. Trimming removed 4 bases at V and 4 bases at J, with 13 bases between. CDR3 length equals 14 residues. Germline CDR1 is LNHDA and CDR2 is SQIVND (reference sequence). CDR3 in amino acids: CASSTLTEIYGYTF. Written as DNA, the CDR3 is TGTGCCAGTAGTACCCTGACGGAAATCTATGGCTACACCTTC. Based on the CDR3 plus reference TRBV19 and TRBJ1-2, the full variable domain is DGGITQSPKYLFRKEGQNVTLSCEQNLNHDAMYWYRQDPGQGLRLIYYSQIVNDFQKGDIAEGYSVSREKKESFPLTVTSAQKNPTAFYLCASSTLTEIYGYTFGSGTRLTVV.